A selection of T cell receptor beta chains follows, all from one sample in a study of cytomegalovirus exposure and HLA in healthy donors. TCRdb's copy holds only in-frame clones and misses some; the assay was immunoSEQ multiplex PCR. The table lists under 150,000 clones, approximately 77% of them singletons. Source material: PBMCs. Every receptor here comes from a woman aged 60-75 years in good health and CMV-seronegative. The CDR3 runs from the conserved cysteine through the conserved F or W. D genes are given only for firm matches. Clone sizes are given selectively: once, few, many, or a class where the clone is expanded.

abundance	v_gene	d_gene	len	j_gene	CDR3aa	CDR3nt
.	TRBV6-1	.	15	TRBJ1-3	CASTFPGGSGNTIYF	TGTGCCAGCACCTTCCCCGGAGGCTCTGGAAACACCATATATTTT
few	TRBV9	TRBD1	17	TRBJ1-4	CASSVRGVGQGVEKLFF	TGTGCCAGCAGCGTCCGCGGGGTGGGACAGGGCGTGGAAAAACTGTTTTTT
.	TRBV30	.	12	TRBJ2-7	CAWSSYSYEQYF	TGTGCCTGGAGTTCCTACAGTTACGAGCAGTACTTC
.	TRBV6-1	.	13	TRBJ1-2	CASSEGGSYGYTF	TGTGCCAGCAGTGAGGGAGGCTCTTACGGCTACACCTTC
.	TRBV2	TRBD1	14	TRBJ1-2	CASIGPGQGAGYTF	TGTGCCAGCATCGGTCCGGGACAGGGGGCCGGCTACACCTTC
.	TRBV9	TRBD2	16	TRBJ2-3	CASSVGGGLAGDTQYF	TGTGCCAGCAGCGTAGGGGGGGGGCTAGCGGGAGATACGCAGTATTTT
.	TRBV5-1	TRBD1	14	TRBJ1-2	CASSQGVQGYGYTF	TGCGCCAGCAGCCAGGGGGTGCAGGGGTATGGCTACACCTTC
.	TRBV7-9	.	12	TRBJ2-1	CASSLSYNEQFF	TGTGCCAGCAGCTTGTCATACAATGAGCAGTTCTTC
once	TRBV6-4	.	13	TRBJ1-1	CASSVVLGGEAFF	TGTGCCAGCAGTGTGGTATTGGGGGGTGAAGCTTTCTTT
.	TRBV5-6	.	14	TRBJ2-7	CASSDYRAYYEQYF	TGTGCCAGCAGCGACTACCGGGCCTACTACGAGCAGTACTTC
.	TRBV5-1	.	16	TRBJ2-3	CASRIGGGALIDTQYF	TGCGCCAGCAGAATAGGGGGCGGGGCCCTAATAGATACGCAGTATTTT
.	TRBV28	TRBD1	16	TRBJ1-1	CASSPGQGVLRTEAFF	TGTGCCAGCAGCCCGGGACAGGGGGTATTAAGGACTGAAGCTTTCTTT
few	TRBV16	.	15	TRBJ1-3	CASSQRQFSGNTIYF	TGTGCCAGCAGCCAAAGACAGTTCTCTGGAAACACCATATATTTT
.	TRBV5-1	.	15	TRBJ2-4	CASSLWTGQGNIQYF	TGCGCCAGCAGCTTGTGGACGGGCCAGGGAAACATTCAGTACTTC
.	TRBV19	TRBD2	13	TRBJ2-1	CAIGTSGPYEQFF	TGTGCCATCGGGACTAGCGGACCGTATGAGCAGTTCTTC
few	TRBV29-1	TRBD2	17	TRBJ2-2	CSVPRKTSGSVTGELFF	TGCAGCGTTCCCCGAAAGACTAGCGGGAGCGTCACCGGGGAGCTGTTTTTT
.	TRBV28	.	15	TRBJ2-1	CASSLSVAGYNEQFF	TGTGCCAGCAGTTTAAGTGTCGCGGGATACAATGAGCAGTTCTTC
few	TRBV18	TRBD1	15	TRBJ2-3	CASSHGQGSTDTQYF	TGTGCCAGCTCACATGGACAGGGAAGCACAGATACGCAGTATTTT
.	TRBV2	TRBD2	14	TRBJ2-3	CAKILAGGSDTQYF	TGTGCCAAGATACTAGCGGGAGGGTCAGATACGCAGTATTTT
.	TRBV18	.	14	TRBJ1-5	CASSRVGEAQPQHF	TGTGCCAGCTCACGAGTGGGGGAGGCTCAGCCCCAGCATTTT
.	TRBV5-1	.	15	TRBJ2-7	CASSLGGAENYEQYF	TGCGCCAGCAGCTTGGGGGGAGCGGAGAACTACGAGCAGTACTTC
.	TRBV28	TRBD1	13	TRBJ1-2	CASSSTGGQGYTF	TGTGCCAGCAGTTCTACAGGGGGGCAGGGCTACACCTTC
.	TRBV5-1	.	15	TRBJ1-2	CASSLGGGAGYGYTF	TGCGCCAGCAGCTTGGGGGGGGGCGCCGGCTATGGCTACACCTTC
.	TRBV7-9	.	13	TRBJ2-1	CASSPGDYNEQFF	TGTGCCAGCAGCCCCGGGGACTACAATGAGCAGTTCTTC
.	TRBV28	TRBD1	16	TRBJ1-4	CASSANPGGRDEKLFF	TGTGCCAGCAGTGCAAACCCAGGGGGCCGGGATGAAAAACTGTTTTTT
.	TRBV2	TRBD1	15	TRBJ1-5	CASRKTGGGNQPQHF	TGTGCCAGCAGGAAAACAGGGGGAGGTAATCAGCCCCAGCATTTT
few	TRBV10-3	TRBD1	16	TRBJ1-2	CAITESAQGPLYGYTF	TGTGCCATCACCGAATCGGCACAGGGGCCCTTGTATGGCTACACCTTC
.	TRBV6-1	TRBD1	15	TRBJ2-7	CASSVRDRSSYEQYF	TGTGCCAGCAGCGTTCGGGACAGAAGCTCCTACGAGCAGTACTTC
few	TRBV6-5	TRBD2	15	TRBJ2-1	CASSIAGSSYNEQFF	TGTGCCAGCAGTATAGCGGGGAGCTCCTACAATGAGCAGTTCTTC
.	TRBV19	TRBD1	15	TRBJ1-1	CASSRGTGLDTEAFF	TGTGCCAGTAGTAGGGGGACAGGATTGGACACTGAAGCTTTCTTT
.	TRBV2	TRBD1	15	TRBJ2-7	CASSDVWDSYYEQYF	TGTGCCAGCAGTGATGTCTGGGACAGTTACTACGAGCAGTACTTC
few	TRBV5-4	TRBD1	13	TRBJ2-7	CASSAGTGYEQYF	TGTGCCAGCAGCGCCGGGACAGGCTACGAGCAGTACTTC
.	TRBV5-1	.	14	TRBJ2-5	CASSLSPGAETQYF	TGCGCCAGCAGCTTGTCCCCAGGGGCAGAGACCCAGTACTTC
.	TRBV6-5	.	14	TRBJ2-7	CASILGQMGYEQYF	TGTGCCAGCATCCTCGGACAGATGGGCTACGAGCAGTACTTC
.	TRBV7-2	TRBD1	16	TRBJ1-1	CASSLGTGIIRTEAFF	TGTGCCAGCAGCTTGGGGACAGGGATAATTAGGACTGAAGCTTTCTTT
few	TRBV12-5	.	13	TRBJ2-3	CASRGAGPDTQYF	TGTGCTTCGCGGGGCGCGGGGCCCGATACGCAGTATTTT
.	TRBV27	TRBD2	17	TRBJ2-3	CASSSQAGGVPLNTQYF	TGTGCCAGCAGTTCACAAGCGGGAGGCGTGCCGTTGAATACGCAGTATTTT
.	TRBV6-4	TRBD2	15	TRBJ2-1	CASDLPSGGWNEQFF	TGTGCCAGCGACCTTCCTAGCGGGGGTTGGAATGAGCAGTTCTTC
.	TRBV4-2	TRBD2	16	TRBJ2-5	CASSHERGGVQETQYF	TGTGCCAGCAGCCATGAGCGGGGGGGGGTCCAAGAGACCCAGTACTTC
.	TRBV14	TRBD1	15	TRBJ1-1	CASSPGQGWTTEAFF	TGTGCCAGCAGCCCTGGACAGGGATGGACCACTGAAGCTTTCTTT
once	TRBV7-9	TRBD2	16	TRBJ2-4	CASSPQTSGSRNIQYF	TGTGCCAGCAGCCCACAGACTAGCGGGAGTCGTAACATTCAGTACTTC
.	TRBV7-9	TRBD1	14	TRBJ2-5	CASSRTGPQETQYF	TGTGCCAGCAGCCGGACAGGGCCCCAAGAGACCCAGTACTTC
.	TRBV5-1	TRBD1	16	TRBJ2-5	CASSLTGTGLSETQYF	TGCGCCAGCAGCTTGACGGGGACAGGTTTGTCGGAGACCCAGTACTTC
.	TRBV6-1	.	16	TRBJ1-1	CASSEVQVGSDTEAFF	TGTGCCAGCAGTGAAGTGCAGGTCGGTTCGGACACTGAAGCTTTCTTT
.	TRBV7-8	.	13	TRBJ1-2	CASSSNRDRGYTF	TGTGCCAGCAGCTCAAACAGGGACCGTGGCTACACCTTC
.	TRBV12-5	TRBD1	16	TRBJ1-4	CASGLASDRINEKLFF	TGTGCTAGTGGTTTGGCCTCGGACAGGATCAATGAAAAACTGTTTTTT
few	TRBV29-1	.	14	TRBJ2-7	CSVRGAFNSYEQYF	TGCAGCGTTCGGGGGGCCTTTAACTCCTACGAGCAGTACTTC
.	TRBV5-1	.	15	TRBJ1-5	CASSSRGGRDQPQHF	TGCGCCAGCAGCTCGAGGGGGGGGCGAGATCAGCCCCAGCATTTT
.	TRBV30	.	15	TRBJ1-3	CAWGWGSTLETPYIF	.
once	TRBV10-1	.	15	TRBJ2-1	CASSPSSGSYNEQFF	TGCGCCAGCAGTCCGTCAAGCGGGTCCTACAATGAGCAGTTCTTC
.	TRBV5-6	TRBD2	15	TRBJ2-7	CASSLGTSGIYEQYF	TGTGCCAGCAGCTTGGGGACTAGCGGGATTTACGAGCAGTACTTC
once	TRBV18	TRBD2	13	TRBJ2-7	CASSFGLAGEQYF	TGTGCCAGCTCTTTTGGACTAGCGGGCGAGCAGTACTTC
.	TRBV5-1	.	13	TRBJ2-3	CASSGGTPDTQYF	TGCGCCAGCAGCGGGGGGACCCCAGATACGCAGTATTTT
.	TRBV7-6	TRBD2	19	TRBJ2-6	CASSLGLAGGKPGANVLTF	TGTGCCAGCAGCTTGGGACTAGCGGGAGGAAAACCTGGGGCCAACGTCCTGACTTTC
.	TRBV5-8	.	18	TRBJ2-3	CASSLGWGRADPADTQYF	TGTGCCAGCAGCTTGGGCTGGGGCAGGGCCGACCCCGCAGATACGCAGTATTTT
.	TRBV28	TRBD1	15	TRBJ2-7	CASSLRGPNSYEQYF	TGTGCCAGCAGTTTAAGGGGGCCCAACTCCTACGAGCAGTACTTC
once	TRBV20-1	.	11	TRBJ1-2	CSAGLGHGYTF	TGCAGCGCGGGGTTGGGGCATGGCTACACCTTC
few	TRBV6-5	TRBD1	16	TRBJ1-1	CASSYSSRGRYTEAFF	TGTGCCAGCAGTTACTCGAGCAGGGGGAGGTACACTGAAGCTTTCTTT
.	TRBV29-1	.	15	TRBJ2-7	CSVGGVVTGGDEQYF	TGCAGCGTTGGCGGGGTGGTCACTGGAGGGGACGAGCAGTACTTC